The 32 T cell receptor beta chains below were found in one sample sequenced in a study of blood T cell repertoires in COVID-19. Clones were sequenced by immunoSEQ multiplex PCR, and TCRdb holds only the in-frame ones, with some missing. Of 150,000 to 200,000 clones in the sample, 60% to 85% were seen once. The sequenced sample consisted of peripheral blood. Receptors originate from a man aged 55 to 70 with active or convalescent COVID-19.

A note on this clone: An end of the junction does not agree with germline; a read error may underlie this. This chain links TRBV19 with TRBJ2-2, with 9 nucleotides matching TRBD2. Germline CDR1 reads LNHDA; CDR2 reads SQIVND (reference sequence). The CDR3 length is 18 residues. CDR3 bases: TGTCCCAGCCGGCCCGGCACTCGCGGGAGGGGGGGGACCGGGGAGCTGTTTTTT. This translates into CPSRPGTRGRGGTGELFF.

This clone has a single count. J is TRBJ1-4 and V is TRBV12-3 or TRBV12-4; the D gene is possibly TRBD1 (6 bases). Trimming removed 6 bases from V and 15 bases from J, with 14 bases in between. CDR3 length: 11 residues. The CDR3 DNA follows: TGTGCCAGCAGCCAGGGACACTTGGTGTTTTTT. Its protein is CASSQGHLVFF.

The V gene is TRBV6-5, the J gene TRBJ2-3; TRBD2 agrees at 8 bases. Per germline, CDR1 MNHEY and CDR2 SVGAGI. J lost 3 bases, V lost 0 bases, and 2 bases had no gene match. CDR3 size: 15 residues. CDR3 protein: CASSYSGLATDTQYF. The DNA for the CDR3 is TGTGCCAGCAGTTACTCCGGACTAGCTACAGATACGCAGTATTTT.

V is TRBV9 and J is TRBJ1-5; TRBD1 matches 8 bases. CDR3 length: 14 residues. The trim removed 4 bases at V and 2 bases at J, leaving 2 bases unmatched. In germline, CDR1 is SGDLS, CDR2 YYNGEE. CDR3 residues: CASSTTGGNQPQHF. The DNA of the CDR3 is TGTGCCAGCAGCACGACAGGGGGCAATCAGCCCCAGCATTTT.

This chain uses TRBV6-2 or TRBV6-3 with TRBJ2-5; a weak D match, TRBD2 (6 bases). The CDR3 runs 18 residues. The ends were cut back, 5 bases at V and 0 bases at J, with 22 bases in the middle. Germline CDR1 MNHEY, CDR2 SVGEGT. CDR3 amino acids: CASSPPFRGGKYQETQYF. CDR3 DNA sequence: TGTGCCAGCAGTCCGCCTTTTAGGGGAGGAAAATACCAAGAGACCCAGTACTTC.

The rearrangement joins TRBV19 to TRBJ1-5; the match to TRBD1 covers 8 bases. V dropped 11 bases and J dropped 4; count of bases not matched to a gene: 7. This CDR3 is built from 13 residues. The V gene's germline CDR1 is LNHDA and CDR2 SQIVND (reference sequence). CDR3 in DNA: TGTGCCGCGACAGGGGTCGGGAATCAGCCCCAGCATTTT. This gives the protein CAATGVGNQPQHF.

The chain is built from TRBV5-5 and TRBJ1-1; D remains unclear. The V and J ends lost 2 bases and 0 bases respectively, with 8 bases between them. Germline-derived CDR1 and CDR2 are SGHKS and YYEKEE (reference sequence). The CDR3 is 14 residues long. The CDR3 region is CASSLGLMNTEAFF. In DNA, the CDR3 is TGTGCCAGCAGCTTAGGACTGATGAACACTGAAGCTTTCTTT.

This clone came up once. This chain connects TRBV10-3 to TRBJ2-1, with TRBD2 identical over 8 bases. CDR1 is ENHRY and CDR2 is SYGVKD in the germline V gene. The CDR3 consists of 14 residues. Unmatched junction bases numbered 9, after V lost 10 bases and J lost 4 bases. The DNA for the CDR3 is TGTGCCACCTCGTCTCTAGCGGGTTACAATGAGCAGTTCTTC. Encoded protein: CATSSLAGYNEQFF.

The V gene is TRBV6-6, the J gene TRBJ2-1; 8 bases agree with TRBD2. This CDR3 spans 16 amino acids. The germline CDR1 and CDR2 sequences are MNHNY and SVGAGI (reference sequence). Germline trimming cut 5 bases from V and 4 bases from J; bases unmatched to any gene: 10. The CDR3 DNA is TGTGCCAGCAGTGGTGGTCGACTAGCGCCTTACAATGAGCAGTTCTTC. It specifies CASSGGRLAPYNEQFF.

This sequence joins TRBV29-1 and TRBJ1-1; D is unresolved. Trimming shortened V by 8 bases and J by 1 base, and 11 bases separated the two germline ends. CDR1 is SQVTM, CDR2 ANQGSEA, per germline. This CDR3 is 12 amino acids long. CDR3 bases: TGCAGCACGCACAGAACGAACACTGAAGCTTTCTTT. Its translation: CSTHRTNTEAFF.

This rearrangement joins TRBV18 to TRBJ2-7; TRBD1 aligns across 10 bases. Germline CDR1 KGHSH, CDR2 LQKENI. The trim removed 4 bases at V and 6 bases at J, leaving 9 bases unmatched. The CDR3 runs 15 residues. CDR3 in amino acids: CASSLTTGQGSEQYF. CDR3 in DNA: TGTGCCAGCTCACTTACCACGGGACAGGGGAGCGAGCAGTACTTC.

This chain links TRBV20-1 with TRBJ1-1; weak D call: TRBD1 (6 bases). Looked up from germline, CDR1 is DFQATT and CDR2 is SNEGSKA (reference sequence). Trimming cost V 8 bases and J 7 bases, with 14 bases left between them. The CDR3 contains 11 residues. This chain's CDR3 is CSYAPRGEAFF. The CDR3 DNA is TGCAGTTACGCCCCCAGGGGTGAAGCTTTCTTT.

The chain carries TRBV5-1 and TRBJ2-5, with 9 nucleotides matching TRBD2. The CDR3 extends over 15 amino acids. The trim removed 4 bases at V and 4 bases at J, leaving 8 bases unmatched. Germline CDR1 reads SGHRS; CDR2 reads YFSETQ. CDR3 DNA: TGCGCCAGCAGCCCCCAACCAGCGGGAGGAGAGACCCAGTACTTC. Residues: CASSPQPAGGETQYF.

The chain has TRBV25-1 and TRBJ1-3; D gene uncertain. CDR3 length: 13 residues. Between the trimmed V and J ends, which lost 5 bases and 11 bases, there was a span of 16 bases. The germline CDR1 and CDR2 sequences are MGHDK and SYGVNS. This CDR3 is CASSRGGKVSIYF. The DNA for the CDR3 is TGTGCCAGCAGTCGCGGAGGGAAAGTCTCCATATATTTT.

J is TRBJ2-7 and V is TRBV14; TRBD2 might be the D (6 bases). The CDR3 length is 17 residues. Germline V gives CDR1 SGHDN, CDR2 FVKESK. V was trimmed by 6 bases and J by 3 bases, leaving 24 bases between them. CDR3 coding DNA: TGTGCCAGCAGTTCCGTTCGAGGGCGCGGGAACTACTACGAGCAGTACTTC. It codes for CASSSVRGRGNYYEQYF.

The V gene is TRBV30, the J gene TRBJ1-3, with TRBD1 identical over 10 bases. CDR3 size: 15 residues. Trimming took 2 bases from V and 0 from J; bases not matched to a gene: 1. The germline V gene has CDR1 GTSNPN and CDR2 SVGIG (reference sequence). CDR3: CAWSRDRGSGNTIYF. Written as DNA, the CDR3 is TGTGCCTGGAGTCGGGACAGGGGCTCTGGAAACACCATATATTTT.

The V call is TRBV30, the J call TRBJ2-5; 12 bases agree with TRBD2. The CDR3 is 15 residues long. CDR1 and CDR2 (germline): GTSNPN, SVGIG (reference sequence). After removal of 0 bases from V and 5 bases from J, the junction contained 4 bases not matched to a gene. CDR3 bases: TGTGCCTGGAGTGTTGGACTAGCGGGAACGGAGACCCAGTACTTC. Protein sequence: CAWSVGLAGTETQYF.

This clone has at least ten counts. The chain recombines TRBV7-8 with TRBJ2-6; weak D call: TRBD2 (5 bases). The V end lost 8 bases, the J end lost 2 bases, and 7 bases lay between the germline ends. The CDR3 is 13 amino acids. Per the germline V gene, CDR1 is SGHVS and CDR2 is FQNEAQ. In DNA, the CDR3 is TGTGCCAGCCTAGCCGCTGGGGCCAACGTCCTGACTTTC. It is translated as CASLAAGANVLTF.

The chain carries TRBV5-8 and TRBJ1-5; 8 nucleotides agree with TRBD1. Trimming at V came to 3 bases and at J to 6 bases, leaving 5 bases not matched to a gene. Germline CDR1 and CDR2: SGHTS and YDEGEE. The CDR3 is 14 residues long. The CDR3 DNA reads as TGTGCCAGCAGCTCGGACAGGGTGCCTCAGCCCCAGCATTTT. This codes for CASSSDRVPQPQHF.

The chain has TRBV7-2 and TRBJ2-7; the match to TRBD1 covers 9 bases. Germline V gene data show CDR1 as SGHTA and CDR2 as FQGNSA. Trimming cost V 5 bases and J 3 bases; bases outside gene matches: 5. There are 14 residues in the CDR3. CDR3 bases: TGTGCCAGCAGCCCGGACAGGGGTCGCTACGAGCAGTACTTC. This codes for CASSPDRGRYEQYF.

The chain is built from TRBV12-3 or TRBV12-4 and TRBJ2-7, with TRBD1 matching over 7 bases. The CDR3 is 13 residues long. Losses at the gene ends were 4 bases for V and 6 bases for J; bases not matched to a gene: 6. CDR3 coding DNA: TGTGCCAGCAGTTACTACAGGGGCGGCGAGCAGTACTTC. This translates into CASSYYRGGEQYF.

V gene TRBV5-1 combines with J gene TRBJ1-2, with 9 bases lining up with TRBD1. Trimming cost V 4 bases and J 6 bases; bases outside gene matches: 10. This CDR3 contains 15 residues. Germline V gene lookup returns CDR1 SGHRS and CDR2 YFSETQ. CDR3: CASSPDRGRGNGYTF. In DNA, the CDR3 is TGCGCCAGCAGCCCGGACAGGGGTCGAGGAAATGGCTACACCTTC. The complete variable domain, with remaining parts taken from reference TRBV5-1 and TRBJ1-2, reads KAGVTQTPRYLIKTRGQQVTLSCSPISGHRSVSWYQQTPGQGLQFLFEYFSETQRNKGNFPGRFSGRQFSNSRSEMNVSTLELGDSALYLCASSPDRGRGNGYTFGSGTRLTVV.

This chain joins TRBV28 and TRBJ1-2; 7 bases are a match to TRBD1. V was pared by 3 bases and J by 5 bases, with 9 bases of the junction left unmatched. Germline V gene lookup returns CDR1 MDHEN and CDR2 SYDVKM. The CDR3 is made up of 15 amino acids. CDR3 sequence (DNA): TGTGCCAGCAGTTTGCAAACGACAGGGATTTATGGCTACACCTTC. Translating it yields CASSLQTTGIYGYTF.

The V gene is TRBV24-1, the J gene TRBJ1-2; 9 nucleotides align to TRBD1. V lost 7 bases to trimming and J lost 5 bases; unmatched junction nucleotides: 7. The CDR3 covers 14 residues. Looked up from germline, CDR1 is KGHDR and CDR2 is SFDVKD. The CDR3 sequence: CATRRGTGSYGYTF. In DNA, the CDR3 is TGTGCCACCAGACGCGGGACAGGGTCATATGGCTACACCTTC.

The J gene is TRBJ1-6, the V gene TRBV30; the D is unclear. Looked up from germline, CDR1 is GTSNPN and CDR2 is SVGIG (reference sequence). V dropped 3 bases and J dropped 0 bases, with 12 bases sitting between them. The CDR3 has 16 amino acids. The CDR3 is CAWSVTSRSYNSPLHF. As DNA, the CDR3 is TGTGCCTGGAGCGTCACGAGTCGCTCCTATAATTCACCCCTCCACTTT. The variable domain in full, with the rest retrieved from reference TRBV30 and TRBJ1-6, is SQTIHQWPATLVQPVGSPLSLECTVEGTSNPNLYWYRQAAGRGLQLLFYSVGIGQISSEVPQNLSASRPQDRQFILSSKKLLLSDSGFYLCAWSVTSRSYNSPLHFGNGTRLTVT.

The chain is built from TRBV5-1 and TRBJ2-7; 8 bases line up with TRBD2. This CDR3 spans 15 amino acids. Germline V gene sequence: CDR1 SGHRS, CDR2 YFSETQ. The ends lost 4 bases at V and 5 bases at J; junction bases unmatched: 11. The CDR3 DNA reads as TGCGCCAGCAGCCGGGGGGGACTAGAGGTCCACGAGCAGTACTTC. Protein: CASSRGGLEVHEQYF.

This clone has only a few counts. The chain uses TRBV7-2 and TRBJ2-4; the D gene is possibly TRBD2 (7 bases). The length of the CDR3 is 13 residues. Germline-derived CDR1 and CDR2 are SGHTA and FQGNSA. The germline V and J ends were trimmed by 4 bases and 8 bases, with 12 bases remaining between them. CDR3 sequence: CASSSGGGDIQYF. CDR3 coding DNA: TGTGCCAGCAGCTCGGGGGGCGGGGACATTCAGTACTTC. The whole variable domain, filled in from reference TRBV7-2 and TRBJ2-4, reads GAGVSQSPSNKVTEKGKDVELRCDPISGHTALYWYRQSLGQGLEFLIYFQGNSAPDKSGLPSDRFSAERTGGSVSTLTIQRTQQEDSAVYLCASSSGGGDIQYFGAGTRLSVL.

The CDR3 DNA follows: TGTGCCAGCAGTACCCGGGGAAGGGGGCCGAAAAACATTCAGTACTTC. The encoded protein is CASSTRGRGPKNIQYF. The rearrangement joins TRBV28 to TRBJ2-4; 7 nucleotides align to TRBD1. The CDR3 covers 16 residues. V lost 5 bases, J lost 4 bases, and 11 bases stayed unmatched. Germline CDR1 is MDHEN and CDR2 is SYDVKM.

This rearrangement joins TRBV6-5 to TRBJ2-7, with D possibly being TRBD2 (7 bases). The V and J ends lost 4 bases and 7 bases respectively, with 14 bases between them. The CDR3 covers 13 residues. Germline V gene lookup returns CDR1 MNHEY and CDR2 SVGAGI. CDR3 sequence reads: CASSWGGAREQYF. CDR3 sequence (DNA): TGTGCCAGCAGTTGGGGGGGGGCGCGAGAGCAGTACTTC.

This clone was seen a single time. The CDR3 sequence is CASSQDQWRQGETQYF. The CDR3 bases are TGCGCCAGCAGCCAAGATCAGTGGCGGCAAGGAGAGACCCAGTACTTC. The V gene is TRBV4-3, the J gene TRBJ2-5; D is uncertain. V was trimmed by 0 bases and J by 4 bases, leaving 15 bases between them. Germline CDR1 and CDR2: LGHNA and YSLEER. The CDR3 sequence is 16 residues long.

V and J are TRBV30 and TRBJ2-1; a weak D match, TRBD2 (6 bases). The CDR3 is made up of 14 amino acids. The ends were cut back, 2 bases at V and 0 bases at J, with 8 bases in the middle. CDR1 and CDR2 from the germline V gene are GTSNPN and SVGIG (reference sequence). The CDR3 sequence: CAWSRGISYNEQFF. Written as DNA, the CDR3 is TGTGCCTGGAGTCGGGGGATCTCCTACAATGAGCAGTTCTTC.

This clone was counted once. The V call is TRBV6-4, the J call TRBJ2-1; possibly TRBD1 for D (5 bases). Germline V gives CDR1 MRHNA, CDR2 SNTAGT. The CDR3 extends over 14 amino acids. V dropped 4 bases and J dropped 9 bases, with 16 bases sitting between them. CDR3 DNA sequence: TGTGCCAGCAGTGCCAGGGTGGAAGGAGTTGAGCAGTTCTTC. This gives the protein CASSARVEGVEQFF.